The 28 T cell receptor beta chains below were found in one sample sequenced in a study of blood T cells in healthy people across ages. Then a second PCR, running roughly 7 to 11 cycles, was carried out with a sample-barcoded 5' primer and a J-beta primer mix. TCRdb re-analysed the 5' RACE reads in MiXCR, keeping a single row per CDR3 protein. In the table there are hundreds of thousands of distinct CDR3 sequences, around 31% of which are singletons. The sample taken for sequencing was blood. These TCRs come from an elderly woman in good health.

The chain employs TRBV15 and TRBJ1-5, with TRBD1 identical over 7 bases. CDR3 size: 15 residues. Trimming at V came to 4 bases and at J to 2 bases, leaving 5 bases not matched to a gene. In germline, CDR1 is LNHNV, CDR2 YYDKDF (reference sequence). The CDR3 loop is CATSISGTGNQPQHF. DNA of the CDR3: TGTGCCACCAGCATATCCGGGACAGGCAATCAGCCCCAGCATTTT.

This clonotype was recorded a few times. The CDR3, as DNA: TGTGCCTGGAAAAGGGGTCCTAACTATGGCTACACCTTC. Amino acids: CAWKRGPNYGYTF. The genes are TRBV30 and TRBJ1-2; TRBD1 is a possible D gene (5 bases). This CDR3 comprises 13 residues. Looked up from germline, CDR1 is GTSNPN and CDR2 is SVGIG (reference sequence). Trimming left V 4 bases short and J 0 bases short, with 9 bases between.

V gene TRBV28 combines with J gene TRBJ2-5; 7 nucleotides agree with TRBD2. The end of the DNA aligns better with TRBJ2-7, so the J call may be wrong. This CDR3 contains 16 residues. Germline loops: CDR1 MDHEN, CDR2 SYDVKM. CDR3 amino acids: CASSLWAAGELREQYF. CDR3 DNA: TGTGCCAGCAGTTTATGGGCGGCGGGAGAGTTGCGCGAGCAGTACTTC.

J is TRBJ2-7 and V is TRBV19, with 14 bases identical to TRBD2. Near its end, the DNA agrees better with TRBJ2-5, so the J call may be wrong. CDR1 and CDR2 (germline): LNHDA, SQIVND (reference sequence). The CDR3 consists of 14 residues. Written as DNA, the CDR3 is TGTGCCAGTCGGACTAGCGGGGGGACCCAGACCCAGTACTTC. Translated: CASRTSGGTQTQYF.

This clonotype was picked up many times. The chain has TRBV6-2 or TRBV6-3 and TRBJ1-5; possible D gene TRBD1, 5 bases. Trimming cost V 5 bases and J 2 bases, with 13 bases left between them. This CDR3 region has 15 residues. Germline V gene lookup returns CDR1 MNHEY and CDR2 SVGEGT. CDR3 coding DNA: TGTGCCAGCAGTCCTCCCGGGACGGGCAATCAGCCCCAGCATTTT. Translated: CASSPPGTGNQPQHF.

This clonotype has a count of ten or more. This chain joins TRBV12-3 or TRBV12-4 and TRBJ2-7; TRBD1 is a possible D gene (6 bases). Trimming shortened V by 5 bases and J by 0 bases, and 14 bases separated the two germline ends. The CDR3 runs to 15 residues. The CDR3 DNA reads as TGTGCCAGCAGTCCCGGGACAAGAAGCTCCTACGAGCAGTACTTC. The encoded protein is CASSPGTRSSYEQYF.

This clonotype was found once. This chain links TRBV20-1 with TRBJ2-3; D tentatively fits TRBD1 or TRBD2 (5 bases each). Trimming removed 6 bases at V and 0 bases at J, with 19 bases between. This CDR3 has 16 amino acids. Germline V lookup: CDR1 DFQATT, CDR2 SNEGSKA (reference sequence). The CDR3 loop is CSAHRRQGPSTDTQYF. The CDR3 DNA reads as TGCAGTGCCCACCGTCGGCAGGGACCTAGCACAGATACGCAGTATTTT.

This clonotype came up many times. V gene TRBV3-1 combines with J gene TRBJ2-4; D may correspond to TRBD1 or TRBD2 (6 bases each). CDR1 is LGHDT and CDR2 is YNNKEL in the germline V gene (reference sequence). The CDR3 totals 17 residues. V lost 1 base and J lost 5, with 18 bases in between. DNA of the CDR3: TGTGCCAGCAGCCAAGGGATGGGAAGGGGGGCAGAAAACATTCAGTACTTC. It encodes CASSQGMGRGAENIQYF.

This chain uses TRBV6-6 with TRBJ1-1; unclear D gene. The germline gives CDR1 MNHNY, CDR2 SVGAGI (reference sequence). Trimming removed 6 bases from V and 1 base from J, with 15 bases in between. This CDR3 is built from 15 residues. DNA of the CDR3: TGTGCCAGCAGGAACCCGGGCCGCCAGAACACTGAAGCTTTCTTT. The encoded protein is CASRNPGRQNTEAFF.

This clonotype was counted only a few times. A read error is possible here, since a much larger clone lies one base away. This sequence joins TRBV3-1 and TRBJ2-1, with unresolved D. The V gene's germline CDR1 is LGHDT and CDR2 YNNKEL (reference sequence). Trimming pared 8 bases from V and 9 bases from J, leaving 14 bases between. This CDR3 comprises 12 residues. The CDR3 reads CASGPDGFEQFF. The CDR3 bases are TGTGCCAGCGGCCCTGATGGGTTTGAGCAGTTCTTC.

The rearrangement joins TRBV6-1 to TRBJ2-3; weak D call: TRBD2 (5 bases). The CDR3 has 13 residues. V lost 6 bases, J lost 3 bases, and 10 bases lay in between. Germline CDR1 reads MNHNS; CDR2 reads SASEGT. The CDR3 bases are TGTGCCAGCAGGAACCGGGGAACAGATACGCAGTATTTT. Encoded protein: CASRNRGTDTQYF.

This clonotype was picked up many times. The rearrangement uses TRBV7-2 and TRBJ2-1; 9 bases fit TRBD2. Germline V lookup: CDR1 SGHTA, CDR2 FQGNSA. The CDR3 is 14 amino acids. V lost 6 bases to trimming and J lost 4 bases; unmatched junction nucleotides: 4. Here the CDR3 reads CASRVAGEYNEQFF. The CDR3 nucleotides read TGTGCCAGCAGAGTAGCGGGGGAATACAATGAGCAGTTCTTC.

This clonotype was recorded at least ten times. The V call is TRBV28, the J call TRBJ2-7, with D possibly being TRBD1 (5 bases). This CDR3 has 14 amino acids. The germline gives CDR1 MDHEN, CDR2 SYDVKM. Deletions cut 3 bases from V and 0 bases from J, with 9 bases between. The CDR3 loop is CASSFGANSYEQYF. The DNA for the CDR3 is TGTGCCAGCAGTTTTGGGGCAAACTCCTACGAGCAGTACTTC.

This clonotype occurred a few times. The chain uses TRBV20-1 and TRBJ2-2, with unresolved D. Per germline, CDR1 DFQATT and CDR2 SNEGSKA (reference sequence). V was cut by 0 bases and J by 6 bases, with 8 bases left in between. This CDR3 spans 13 amino acids. CDR3 DNA sequence: TGCAGTGCTAGAGACCGCGTCTCCGGGGAGCTGTTTTTT. The encoded protein is CSARDRVSGELFF.

This rearrangement joins TRBV7-2 to TRBJ1-1; D may be TRBD1 (5 bases). From germline, CDR1 is SGHTA and CDR2 FQGNSA. Deletions cut 1 base from V and 1 base from J, with 10 bases between. The CDR3 sequence is 15 residues long. The CDR3 loop is CASSLGGLRNTEAFF. The CDR3 DNA reads TGTGCCAGCAGCTTAGGGGGACTGAGGAACACTGAAGCTTTCTTT.

The chain links TRBV12-3 or TRBV12-4 to TRBJ2-1, with a weak D call TRBD2 (5 bases). The J call may not be correct, given that the DNA end is closer to TRBJ2-7. The CDR3 is 13 amino acids. The CDR3 nucleotides read TGTGCCAGCAGTGAGCGGTCCTACAATGAGCAGTACTTC. It is translated as CASSERSYNEQYF.

The table lists this clonotype with a few counts. The chain is built from TRBV21-1 and TRBJ2-7; the table's D gene call, TRBD1, was not cross checked with the DNA. TRBV21-1 is described as a pseudogene. The CDR3 runs 16 residues. CDR3 in DNA: TGTGCCAGCAGCAAAGCGCGGGGACAGAGCTCCTACGAGCAGTACTTC. Translated, it gives CASSKARGQSSYEQYF.

This clonotype was observed once. The chain joins TRBV20-1 to TRBJ2-7; D uncertain. This CDR3 comprises 13 residues. Germline-derived CDR1 and CDR2 are DFQATT and SNEGSKA (reference sequence). V gave up 1 base and J gave up 0 bases, with 7 bases separating them. CDR3 protein: CSARGHYSYEQYF. Here the CDR3 DNA reads TGCAGTGCTAGAGGGCACTACTCCTACGAGCAGTACTTC.

The chain couples TRBV7-2 to TRBJ1-5; 11 nucleotides align to TRBD1. Germline V gene data show CDR1 as SGHTA and CDR2 as FQGNSA. The length of the CDR3 is 15 residues. The trim removed 4 bases at V and 4 bases at J, leaving 3 bases unmatched. CDR3 amino acids: CASSSGQGANQPQHF. The CDR3 DNA is TGTGCCAGCAGCTCAGGACAGGGGGCGAATCAGCCCCAGCATTTT.

This clonotype was detected many times. The chain couples TRBV7-2 to TRBJ2-1; D is undetermined. Germline V lookup: CDR1 SGHTA, CDR2 FQGNSA. The CDR3 has 17 amino acids. The ends were cut back, 5 bases at V and 0 bases at J, with 17 bases in the middle. The CDR3 is CASSPYLATSSYNEQFF. The CDR3 DNA sequence: TGTGCCAGCAGCCCGTATTTAGCCACGAGCTCCTACAATGAGCAGTTCTTC.

This clonotype has ten or more counts. The chain recombines TRBV10-3 with TRBJ1-2; maybe TRBD1 (6 bases). The germline V gene encodes CDR1 ENHRY and CDR2 SYGVKD. This CDR3 is 15 amino acids long. The germline V and J ends were trimmed by 6 bases and 2 bases, with 16 bases remaining between them. The CDR3 DNA reads as TGTGCCATCAGAGGACAGACTACAAGGAACTATGGCTACACCTTC. This gives the protein CAIRGQTTRNYGYTF.

To note about this clonotype: With a much larger clone just one base away, this may be a read error. V usage is TRBV5-1 and J usage is TRBJ2-5; D possibly corresponds to TRBD2 (5 bases). The V gene's germline CDR1 is SGHRS and CDR2 YFSETQ. There are 13 residues in the CDR3. Between the trimmed V and J ends, which lost 2 bases and 13 bases, there was a span of 18 bases. In DNA form, the CDR3 reads TGCGCCAGCAGCTTCGGGGAGCGGTACGAGCGGTACTTC. Its protein is CASSFGERYERYF.

This clonotype was counted ten times or more. The CDR3 region is CSARDPLQGARGYTF. The DNA for the CDR3 is TGCAGTGCTAGAGATCCCCTTCAGGGGGCACGAGGCTACACCTTC. The rearrangement uses TRBV20-1 and TRBJ1-2, with TRBD1 matching over 8 bases. This CDR3 has 15 residues. The V gene's germline CDR1 is DFQATT and CDR2 SNEGSKA (reference sequence). The V segment lost 0 bases and the J segment 8 bases; nucleotides outside the gene matches: 11.

This clonotype was detected only a few times. The chain joins TRBV12-3 or TRBV12-4 to TRBJ1-1; perhaps TRBD1 as D (5 bases). This CDR3 contains 12 residues. V dropped 5 bases and J dropped 5 bases, with 9 bases sitting between them. CDR3 DNA sequence: TGTGCCAGCAGTCGCAGGGTTACTGAAGCTTTCTTT. Encoded protein: CASSRRVTEAFF.

The genes are TRBV5-1 and TRBJ2-6; 10 bases line up with TRBD2. In germline, CDR1 is SGHRS, CDR2 YFSETQ. The CDR3 spans 23 residues. J was trimmed by 3 bases and V by 2 bases; bases with no gene match: 23. The CDR3 is CASSLPGTSFGPSGRGGANVLTF. In DNA form, the CDR3 reads TGCGCCAGCAGCTTACCCGGGACATCCTTTGGGCCTAGCGGGAGAGGTGGGGCCAACGTCCTGACTTTC.

This clonotype was observed at least ten times. This chain uses TRBV5-1 with TRBJ1-4; D may be TRBD1 (5 bases). This CDR3 is built from 15 residues. The germline gives CDR1 SGHRS, CDR2 YFSETQ. V lost 7 bases, J lost 1 base, and 14 bases lay in between. As DNA, the CDR3 is TGCGCCAGCCGGGCTGATGGGGGAACTAATGAAAAACTGTTTTTT. It translates to CASRADGGTNEKLFF.

This CDR3 is CASNPGGGGYTF. DNA for the CDR3: TGTGCCAGCAACCCAGGGGGGGGTGGCTACACCTTC. The chain combines TRBV12-3 or TRBV12-4 with TRBJ1-2; 7 positions match TRBD1. This CDR3 has 12 amino acids. The V segment lost 7 bases and the J segment 7 bases; nucleotides outside the gene matches: 6.

The J gene is TRBJ2-1, the V gene TRBV6-1; D possibly corresponds to TRBD2 (5 bases). The germline V and J ends were trimmed by 11 bases and 10 bases, with 27 bases remaining between them. Germline values: CDR1 MNHNS, CDR2 SASEGT. The CDR3 extends over 15 amino acids. The CDR3 DNA reads TGTGCCGGCACTACGGGTGTCCGGGGTAGTGGAGAGCAGTTCTTC. Protein product: CAGTTGVRGSGEQFF.